This is a list of T cell receptor beta chains from one sample in a study of tumor-infiltrating lymphocytes in primary liver carcinoma. From the multiplex PCR reads, TCRdb called clonotypes with MiXCR, one entry per CDR3 protein. Of roughly 30,000 distinct CDR3 sequences in the sample, approximately 71% were seen once. The source material was liver tumor tissue from sampling region 3. The receptors were sampled from a woman aged 30 to 39 with primary liver carcinoma and hepatitis B virus infection. Each CDR3 is given with its conserved first and last residue. The D gene is left open where the match is weak. Clone sizes are given selectively: once, few, many, or a class where the clone is expanded.

j_gene: TRBJ1-2; abundance: NA; v_gene: TRBV4-3; d_gene: NA; CDR3aa: CASCLGSLRDGYIF; CDR3nt: TGCGCCAGCTGCCTGGGTTCTCTTAGGGACGGCTACATCTTC
j_gene: TRBJ2-7; abundance: NA; v_gene: TRBV6-2/TRBV6-3; d_gene: NA; CDR3aa: CSSSYSRMFHSNNYEHYF; CDR3nt: TGTTCCAGCAGTTACTCGAGGATGTTCCACTCGAATAACTACGAGCATTACTTC
j_gene: TRBJ2-5; abundance: NA; v_gene: TRBV29-1; d_gene: TRBD2; CDR3aa: CSVDYPSGSETQHF; CDR3nt: TGCAGCGTTGATTATCCTAGCGGGAGTGAGACCCAGCATTTC
j_gene: TRBJ2-7; abundance: NA; v_gene: TRBV6-2/TRBV6-3; d_gene: TRBD2; CDR3aa: CASSSGTRGRYEQYF; CDR3nt: TGTGCTAGCAGCTCCGGGACTAGGGGGAGATACGAACAGTACTTC
j_gene: TRBJ2-1; abundance: NA; v_gene: TRBV4-3; d_gene: TRBD2; CDR3aa: CASIQDRDYAYNEQFF; CDR3nt: TGCGCCAGCATCCAAGATCGGGACTACGCCTACAATGAACAGTTCTTC
j_gene: TRBJ2-2; abundance: NA; v_gene: TRBV11-1; d_gene: TRBD2; CDR3aa: CANSRVVAGASGELFF; CDR3nt: TGTGCCAACAGCAGGGTTGTGGCGGGAGCGTCCGGGGAGCTGTTTTTT
j_gene: TRBJ2-2; abundance: NA; v_gene: TRBV6-4; d_gene: NA; CDR3aa: CVSSGSEGVTGELFF; CDR3nt: TGTGTCAGCAGTGGCTCCGAGGGGGTCACCGGGGAGCTGTTTTTT
j_gene: TRBJ1-3; abundance: many; v_gene: TRBV11-2; d_gene: NA; CDR3aa: CPSSLGDTIYF; CDR3nt: TGTCCCAGCAGCTTGGGAGACACCATATATTTT
j_gene: TRBJ1-3; abundance: NA; v_gene: TRBV10-3; d_gene: NA; CDR3aa: CAISESVTGNTICF; CDR3nt: TGTGCCATCAGTGAGTCAGTTACCGGAAACACCATATGTTTT
j_gene: TRBJ2-3; abundance: many; v_gene: TRBV10-3; d_gene: TRBD1; CDR3aa: CAISETDRGSWTDTQYF; CDR3nt: TGTGCCATCAGTGAGACAGACAGGGGTTCTTGGACAGATACGCAGTATTTT
j_gene: TRBJ1-1; abundance: medium-sized; v_gene: TRBV6-5; d_gene: NA; CDR3aa: CASSYGGSGRGTEAFF; CDR3nt: TGTGCCAGCAGTTACGGGGGCAGCGGAAGAGGAACTGAAGCTTTCTTT
j_gene: TRBJ2-5; abundance: NA; v_gene: TRBV12-3/TRBV12-4; d_gene: NA; CDR3aa: CASSTYPGTEETQYF; CDR3nt: TGTGCCAGCAGCACATACCCCGGGACCGAGGAGACCCAGTACTTC
j_gene: TRBJ2-3; abundance: many; v_gene: TRBV29-1; d_gene: TRBD2; CDR3aa: CSVMRGNTDTQYF; CDR3nt: TGCAGCGTGATGCGGGGGAACACAGATACGCAGTATTTT
j_gene: TRBJ2-7; abundance: NA; v_gene: TRBV4-3; d_gene: TRBD2; CDR3aa: CTSSQAVTGGHVSYEQHF; CDR3nt: TGCACCAGCAGCCAAGCTGTGACGGGGGGTCACGTTAGCTACGAGCAGCACTTC
j_gene: TRBJ2-4; abundance: many; v_gene: TRBV28; d_gene: NA; CDR3aa: CASSLVSGTNIQYF; CDR3nt: TGTGCCAGCAGTTTAGTCTCTGGGACGAACATTCAGTACTTC
j_gene: TRBJ1-2; abundance: many; v_gene: TRBV11-2; d_gene: TRBD1; CDR3aa: CASSFTQGGDGYTF; CDR3nt: TGTGCCAGCAGCTTCACACAGGGGGGGGATGGCTACACCTTC
j_gene: TRBJ2-1; abundance: NA; v_gene: TRBV11-2; d_gene: TRBD1; CDR3aa: CASSLIHGQGYGGEQFF; CDR3nt: TGTGCCAGTAGCTTAATCCACGGACAGGGGTACGGGGGTGAGCAGTTCTTC
j_gene: TRBJ2-2; abundance: NA; v_gene: TRBV11-2; d_gene: NA; CDR3aa: CAGSPDSQLDTGELFF; CDR3nt: TGTGCCGGCAGCCCCGATTCCCAATTGGACACCGGGGAGCTGTTTTTT
j_gene: TRBJ2-4; abundance: NA; v_gene: TRBV28; d_gene: NA; CDR3aa: CASSLVPGANIQYF; CDR3nt: TGTGCCAGCAGTTTAGTCCCTGGGGCGAACATTCAGTACTTC
j_gene: TRBJ2-5; abundance: NA; v_gene: TRBV5-4; d_gene: TRBD2; CDR3aa: CASSLTRSSGSIDTQYF; CDR3nt: TGTGCCAGCAGCTTGACAAGGTCTAGCGGGAGCATCGATACCCAGTACTTC
j_gene: TRBJ1-1; abundance: many; v_gene: TRBV5-1; d_gene: NA; CDR3aa: CASSLQGPGNTEAFF; CDR3nt: TGCGCCAGCAGCTTACAGGGCCCCGGGAACACTGAAGCTTTCTTT
j_gene: TRBJ2-7; abundance: few; v_gene: TRBV29-1; d_gene: TRBD1; CDR3aa: CSARTGTYEQYF; CDR3nt: TGCAGTGCCAGGACAGGGACCTACGAGCAGTACTTC